This passage covers 5 T cell receptor beta chains from one sample sequenced in a study of CD8 T cells in Susac syndrome. Random-hexamer reverse transcription was applied to about 0.5 to 1 ug RNA. MiXCR, applied by TCRdb to the immunoSEQ multiplex PCR reads, yields one record per CDR3 protein. The repertoire consists of 250,000 to 300,000 distinct CDR3 sequences, with 70% to 90% occurring once and the leading ten covering over 0.095%. The sample taken for sequencing was CD8+ T cells from PBMCs. The receptors derive from a human donor with multiple sclerosis.

The chain has TRBV19 and TRBJ2-1, with D maybe TRBD1 (6 bases). The V and J ends lost 5 bases and 0 bases respectively, with 11 bases between them. CDR1 LNHDA and CDR2 SQIVND come from the germline V gene (reference sequence). This CDR3 is built from 15 residues. The CDR3, as DNA: TGTGCCAGTAGTGGCCCGGACAGCTCCTACAATGAGCAGTTCTTC. The encoded protein is CASSGPDSSYNEQFF.

This clonotype turned up a few times. V and J are TRBV3-1 and TRBJ2-7; 9 nucleotides agree with TRBD2. There are 16 residues in the CDR3. Germline CDR1 and CDR2: LGHDT and YNNKEL (reference sequence). J lost 3 bases, V lost 4 bases, and 10 bases had no gene match. Written as DNA, the CDR3 is TGTGCCAGCAGCCTCTTACTAAGGACTAGCGTCTACGAGCAGTACTTC. The encoded protein is CASSLLLRTSVYEQYF.

There are a few counts of this clonotype. The rearrangement uses TRBV19 and TRBJ2-7, with D possibly matching TRBD2 (6 bases). V lost 1 base and J lost 3, with 13 bases in between. The CDR3 is 15 residues long. Germline lookup yields CDR1 LNHDA and CDR2 SQIVND (reference sequence). Here the CDR3 reads CASSIGLARHYEQYF. CDR3 DNA: TGTGCCAGTAGTATAGGGCTAGCGCGACACTACGAGCAGTACTTC.

The chain joins TRBV7-9 to TRBJ2-3, with 7 bases fitting TRBD2. Looked up from germline, CDR1 is SEHNR and CDR2 is FQNEAQ (reference sequence). This CDR3 comprises 16 residues. Germline trimming cut 5 bases from V and 0 bases from J; bases unmatched to any gene: 8. The CDR3: CASSLGTTTSTDTQYF. CDR3 bases: TGTGCCAGCAGCCTAGGGACTACCACTAGCACAGATACGCAGTATTTT.

The chain carries TRBV28 and TRBJ1-4; D possibly corresponds to TRBD1 (5 bases). Germline CDR1 MDHEN, CDR2 SYDVKM. Trimming took off 3 bases at V and 11 bases at J, with 19 bases between the two ends. The CDR3 runs to 15 residues. In DNA form, the CDR3 reads TGTGCCAGCAGTTTTTCCCGGGGGTTGGGGGAGAAACTGTTTTTT. Amino acids: CASSFSRGLGEKLFF.